The 23 T cell receptor beta chains below were found in one sample sequenced in a study of human T cells and chemical hapten exposure. TCRdb redid the calling of the RACE reads with MiXCR, one entry per CDR3 protein. The sample carries about 40,000 distinct CDR3 sequences, 3% to 4% recorded once. Time point of the sample: patch test 2, 6 weeks after DPC sensitization. Treatment: therapeutic diphenylcyclopropenone sensitization with weekly scalp DPC. The sequences come from whole blood, collected in connection with sensitization to the hapten diphenylcyclopropenone (DPC). Receptor source: a man in his forties or fifties with alopecia areata. Some clones in this sample may be carry-over from other donors' samples.

This clonotype was seen repeatedly, ten times or more. The chain employs TRBV24-1 and TRBJ2-6, with a tentative D call TRBD1 (6 bases). The CDR3 extends over 17 amino acids. CDR1 is KGHDR and CDR2 is SFDVKD in the germline V gene. V lost 3 bases to trimming and J lost 0 bases, with 11 bases between them. This CDR3 is CATSDPYRDSGANVLTF. The CDR3 DNA follows: TGTGCCACCAGTGATCCTTACAGGGACTCTGGGGCCAACGTCCTGACTTTC.

The table lists this clonotype with many counts. V usage is TRBV28 and J usage is TRBJ1-2, with 7 bases that match TRBD1. The CDR3 extends over 13 amino acids. J was trimmed by 8 bases and V by 7 bases; bases with no gene match: 10. Germline V gene sequence: CDR1 MDHEN, CDR2 SYDVKM. The DNA of the CDR3 is TGTGCCAGCAAGTTAGACAGGGTTGGAGGCTACACCTTC. This translates into CASKLDRVGGYTF.

This clonotype showed up many times. The J gene is TRBJ2-2, the V gene TRBV24-1, with 9 bases identical to TRBD2. CDR1 KGHDR and CDR2 SFDVKD come from the germline V gene. The CDR3 covers 16 residues. With 6 bases clipped from V and 2 bases from J, the junction kept 6 bases outside the gene matches. The CDR3 DNA reads TGTGCCACCAGTACCCGAGCGGGAGGAAACACCGGGGAGCTGTTTTTT. Translating it yields CATSTRAGGNTGELFF.

This clonotype was picked up many times. The CDR3: CASSRDSADNEQFF. Here the CDR3 DNA reads TGTGCCAGCAGTAGGGACTCAGCGGACAATGAGCAGTTCTTC. The chain combines TRBV4-2 with TRBJ2-1; D perhaps matches TRBD2 (6 bases). This CDR3 has 14 amino acids. V was trimmed by 6 bases and J by 5 bases, leaving 14 bases between them. CDR1 and CDR2 from the germline V gene are LGHNA and YNFKEQ.

Ten or more counts support this clonotype. The J gene is TRBJ2-1, the V gene TRBV29-1; the D gene is possibly TRBD2 (7 bases). The CDR3 has 13 amino acids. From germline, CDR1 is SQVTM and CDR2 ANQGSEA. Trimming cost V 2 bases and J 5 bases, with 10 bases left between them. The CDR3 reads CSVERGGNNEQFF. The CDR3, as DNA: TGCAGCGTTGAAAGGGGGGGCAACAATGAGCAGTTCTTC.

In its sample, this clonotype was seen many times. This chain uses TRBV15 with TRBJ2-7, with TRBD2 identical over 7 bases. The CDR3 consists of 14 residues. In germline, CDR1 is LNHNV, CDR2 YYDKDF (reference sequence). V was clipped by 0 bases and J by 5 bases; unmatched bases: 4. CDR3 loop: CATSRDLTSNEQYF. Here the CDR3 DNA reads TGTGCCACCAGCAGAGATTTGACTAGCAACGAGCAGTACTTC.

This clonotype was recorded at least ten times. J is TRBJ2-3 and V is TRBV5-4; D remains ambiguous. From germline, CDR1 is SGHNT and CDR2 YYREEE (reference sequence). Trimming took off 2 bases at V and 1 base at J, with 8 bases between the two ends. This CDR3 has 14 amino acids. CDR3 loop: CASSLHRGTDTQYF. The CDR3 nucleotides are TGTGCCAGCAGCTTACACCGGGGCACAGATACGCAGTATTTT.

This clonotype was recorded a few times. This chain connects TRBV28 to TRBJ2-7; 10 bases are a match to TRBD2. With V trimmed by 2 bases and J by 3 bases, 10 bases remained unmatched. Germline assignment: CDR1 MDHEN and CDR2 SYDVKM. This CDR3 is 17 amino acids long. CDR3 protein: CASSLVVFSSGSYEQYF. CDR3 nucleotide sequence: TGTGCCAGCAGTTTAGTGGTTTTTTCTAGCGGGAGCTACGAGCAGTACTTC.

The sample holds many counts of this clonotype. This chain uses TRBV6-2 or TRBV6-3 with TRBJ2-2; possibly TRBD2 for D (5 bases). V lost 7 bases, J lost 8 bases, and 17 bases lay in between. Germline-derived CDR1 and CDR2 are MNHEY and SVGEGT. The CDR3 spans 14 residues. CDR3 sequence (DNA): TGTGCCAGCATCATAGGCGCGGGTTCGGGGGAGCTGTTTTTT. This encodes CASIIGAGSGELFF.

This clonotype was recorded at least ten times. This chain's CDR3 is CASEPGRRTNEQFF. CDR3 sequence (DNA): TGTGCCAGCGAACCGGGGCGCCGAACCAATGAGCAGTTCTTC. The rearrangement uses TRBV7-8 and TRBJ2-1; D may match TRBD1 or TRBD2 (5 bases each). V dropped 8 bases and J dropped 6 bases, with 17 bases sitting between them. This CDR3 comprises 14 residues. CDR1 SGHVS and CDR2 FQNEAQ come from the germline V gene.

There are many counts of this clonotype. V usage is TRBV7-9 and J usage is TRBJ2-3; 8 bases fit TRBD1. The CDR3 extends over 14 amino acids. Germline V gene lookup returns CDR1 SEHNR and CDR2 FQNEAQ (reference sequence). With V trimmed by 4 bases and J by 6 bases, 6 bases remained unmatched. This CDR3 is CASSSTGVSDTQYF. For the CDR3, the DNA is TGTGCCAGCAGCTCGACAGGGGTCAGTGATACGCAGTATTTT.

J is TRBJ1-1 and V is TRBV12-3 or TRBV12-4; perhaps TRBD1 as D (5 bases). The CDR3 totals 14 residues. Trimming pared 6 bases from V and 0 bases from J, leaving 11 bases between. Written as DNA, the CDR3 is TGTGCCAGCAGGCCCGACAGAATGAACACTGAAGCTTTCTTT. Translation gives CASRPDRMNTEAFF.

This clonotype was counted at least ten times. This sequence joins TRBV27 and TRBJ2-3; maybe TRBD1 (6 bases). The germline V gene encodes CDR1 MNHEY and CDR2 SMNVEV (reference sequence). V lost 4 bases to trimming and J lost 0 bases, with 17 bases between them. The CDR3 runs 17 residues. The CDR3 loop is CASSSPSTGLSTDTQYF. The CDR3 coding sequence is TGTGCCAGCAGTTCTCCCTCGACAGGTCTCAGCACAGATACGCAGTATTTT.

The chain combines TRBV7-9 with TRBJ2-5; the D is unclear. This CDR3 has 13 amino acids. Deletions cut 1 base from V and 0 bases from J, with 3 bases between. CDR1 is SEHNR, CDR2 FQNEAQ, per germline (reference sequence). The CDR3 here is CASSLVNQETQYF. The CDR3 DNA is TGTGCCAGCAGCTTAGTCAACCAAGAGACCCAGTACTTC.

This clonotype was seen repeatedly, ten times or more. V and J are TRBV15 and TRBJ2-5; D is unresolved. Trimming removed 2 bases at V and 5 bases at J, with 9 bases between. CDR1 LNHNV and CDR2 YYDKDF come from the germline V gene (reference sequence). The CDR3 is 13 amino acids. CDR3 DNA sequence: TGTGCCACCAGCAGATTACAAGGGGAGACCCAGTACTTC. Amino acids: CATSRLQGETQYF.

This clonotype occurred a few times. V and J are TRBV15 and TRBJ2-5; 9 nucleotides align to TRBD1. V gave up 5 bases and J gave up 4 bases; unmatched junction bases: 5. This CDR3 comprises 14 residues. Per germline, CDR1 LNHNV and CDR2 YYDKDF (reference sequence). The CDR3 DNA is TGTGCCACCAGCCTGGGACAGGGAGGAGAGACCCAGTACTTC. Protein: CATSLGQGGETQYF.

The rearrangement uses TRBV12-3 or TRBV12-4 and TRBJ2-6; TRBD2 is a possible D gene (5 bases). V was trimmed by 3 bases and J by 4 bases, leaving 22 bases between them. The CDR3 is 19 residues long. The CDR3, as DNA: TGTGCCAGCAGTTTTTGGACGGGCTGGGGAGAGGCCGGGGCCAACGTCCTGACTTTC. It encodes CASSFWTGWGEAGANVLTF.

Many counts were recorded for this clonotype. The CDR3 nucleotides read TGTGCCAGCAGCCAGACAGGGGGCATAGATACGCAGTATTTT. Translating it yields CASSQTGGIDTQYF. The chain employs TRBV3-1 and TRBJ2-3, with 10 bases that match TRBD1. Unmatched junction bases numbered 2, after V lost 3 bases and J lost 5 bases. The CDR3 length is 14 residues. Looked up from germline, CDR1 is LGHDT and CDR2 is YNNKEL (reference sequence).

The sample holds many counts of this clonotype. The chain links TRBV14 to TRBJ2-1; D gene unclear. The germline V and J ends were trimmed by 0 bases and 0 bases, with 9 bases remaining between them. The germline CDR1 and CDR2 sequences are SGHDN and FVKESK. This CDR3 spans 16 amino acids. This chain's CDR3 is CASSQDGRSSYNEQFF. For the CDR3, the DNA is TGTGCCAGCAGCCAAGATGGTAGAAGCTCCTACAATGAGCAGTTCTTC.

This clonotype was observed a handful of times. The chain links TRBV11-3 to TRBJ2-6; weak D call: TRBD1 (5 bases). The CDR3 is 16 amino acids. Germline V gene data show CDR1 as SGHNT and CDR2 as YENEEA. Trimming pared 5 bases from V and 2 bases from J, leaving 13 bases between. The DNA for the CDR3 is TGTGCCAGCAGCCCCCGGCGCAGGGCTGGGGCCAACGTCCTGACTTTC. The encoded protein is CASSPRRRAGANVLTF.

This clonotype was detected only a few times. The V call is TRBV28, the J call TRBJ1-5; TRBD1 aligns across 7 bases. This CDR3 spans 14 amino acids. Germline V gene lookup returns CDR1 MDHEN and CDR2 SYDVKM. Trimming cost V 7 bases and J 5 bases; bases outside gene matches: 8. The CDR3 sequence: CASIVTGRDQPQHF. The CDR3 nucleotides read TGTGCCAGCATTGTGACAGGGAGGGATCAGCCCCAGCATTTT.

This clonotype was counted at least ten times. This chain uses TRBV6-6 with TRBJ2-6, with D maybe TRBD1 (8 bases). This CDR3 contains 17 residues. Germline CDR1 and CDR2: MNHNY and SVGAGI (reference sequence). V shed 6 bases and J shed 0 bases, with 15 bases lying between them. Here the CDR3 reads CASRRTGRGSGANVLTF. The CDR3 bases are TGTGCCAGCAGGCGGACAGGGAGGGGCTCTGGGGCCAACGTCCTGACTTTC.

This clonotype has a count of ten or more. The chain is built from TRBV5-1 and TRBJ2-6; D remains unclear. Per the germline V gene, CDR1 is SGHRS and CDR2 is YFSETQ. V was clipped by 3 bases and J by 0 bases, with 7 bases between them. The CDR3 spans 15 residues. CDR3 loop: CASSSAHSGANVLTF. CDR3 coding DNA: TGCGCCAGCAGCTCCGCCCACTCTGGGGCCAACGTCCTGACTTTC. Variable domain in full (rest from reference TRBV5-1 and TRBJ2-6): KAGVTQTPRYLIKTRGQQVTLSCSPISGHRSVSWYQQTPGQGLQFLFEYFSETQRNKGNFPGRFSGRQFSNSRSEMNVSTLELGDSALYLCASSSAHSGANVLTFGAGSRLTVL.